The rows below give T cell receptor beta chains drawn from one sample of a study of regulatory T cells in long-lasting Graves disease. In TCRdb, the multiplex PCR reads were re-called with MiXCR into one record per CDR3 protein. The table has some 370,000 distinct CDR3 sequences, approximately 25% seen once. The input for sequencing was peripheral blood mononuclear cells (PBMCs), taken when the disease was refractory, from a patient treated with antithyroid drugs. These receptors were collected from a woman aged 40 to 50 with Graves disease. The CDR3 runs from the conserved cysteine through the conserved F or W. Each record gives: J gene, CDR3 length, V gene, clone size, D gene, CDR3 DNA, CDR3 protein. A D gene is named only where the DNA matches it firmly. The size of a clone is reported for some rows only, either as once, few or many, or as a class for expanded clones.

TRBJ1-1 | 15 | TRBV7-3 | few | . | TGTGCCAGCAGCTTAATGGGGGGTGTGGGTACTGAAGCTTTCTTT | CASSLMGGVGTEAFF
TRBJ1-5 | 16 | TRBV15 | many | . | TGTGCCACCAGCAGAGATTCCACGGTTTTCAAACAGCCCCAGCATTTT | CATSRDSTVFKQPQHF
TRBJ1-4 | 16 | TRBV6-5 | many | TRBD1 | TGTGCCAGCAGTTACGGACAGGGGGGGACTAATGAAAAACTGTTTTTT | CASSYGQGGTNEKLFF
TRBJ1-5 | 13 | TRBV6-1 | . | . | TGTGCCACAAGAAAGGGTTATAATCAGCCCCAGCATTTT | CATRKGYNQPQHF
TRBJ1-1 | 14 | TRBV4-1 | . | . | TGCGCCAGCAGACTGGATGGGGGAAGGACTGAAGCTTTCTTT | CASRLDGGRTEAFF
TRBJ2-2 | 14 | TRBV6-2/TRBV6-3 | . | . | TGTGCCAGCAGTTACGTAGCGATTACCGGGGAGCTGTTTTTT | CASSYVAITGELFF
TRBJ2-3 | 16 | TRBV25-1 | few | TRBD2 | TGTGCCAGCAGCACCATCGGGACTAGTCGCACAGATACGCAGTATTTT | CASSTIGTSRTDTQYF
TRBJ2-7 | 17 | TRBV7-6 | few | . | TGTGCCAGCAGCTTAGGGACCTTTGGCCAGCCCTTCTACGAGCAGTACTTC | CASSLGTFGQPFYEQYF
TRBJ1-4 | 14 | TRBV6-1 | few | TRBD1 | TGTGCCAGCAGTCCAGGGGGCGGTGGTGAAAAACTGTTTTTT | CASSPGGGGEKLFF
TRBJ2-4 | 19 | TRBV6-2/TRBV6-3 | many | TRBD1 | TGTGCCAGCAGTTTTTCCCCCATAACCGGGACAGTAGCCAAAAACATTCAGTACTTC | CASSFSPITGTVAKNIQYF
TRBJ2-1 | 13 | TRBV28 | . | TRBD2 | TGTGCCAGCAGTTTGGATAGCGGGAATGAGCAGTTCTTC | CASSLDSGNEQFF
TRBJ2-7 | 16 | TRBV12-3/TRBV12-4 | many | TRBD2 | TGTGCCAGCAGTGGGGGACCGGGACTAGCAGGGCGCGAGCAGTACTTC | CASSGGPGLAGREQYF
TRBJ2-3 | 16 | TRBV28 | once | TRBD2 | TGTGCCAGCAGTCTAGCGACTAGCGGGACCGCAGATACGCAGTATTTT | CASSLATSGTADTQYF
TRBJ2-7 | 14 | TRBV10-3 | few | . | TGTGCCATCAGTGGTAGGGACAACTCCTACGAGCAGTACTTC | CAISGRDNSYEQYF
TRBJ2-7 | 19 | TRBV12-3/TRBV12-4 | many | TRBD2 | TGTGCCAGCAGTTTACGGGCTAGCGGGGTCGGTCTAAGCTCCTACGAGCAGTACTTC | CASSLRASGVGLSSYEQYF
TRBJ2-2 | 15 | TRBV27 | . | TRBD2 | TGTGCCAGCAGTTTAAAATCCCCGGTGGCGGGAGTGCTGTTTTTT | CASSLKSPVAGVLFF
TRBJ2-1 | 14 | TRBV6-5 | . | . | TGTGCCAGCAGTTATAGGCCGTTGAGCCATGAGCAGTTCTTC | CASSYRPLSHEQFF
TRBJ1-6 | 14 | TRBV28 | . | . | TGTGCCAGCCGGCCCGGACGGCAAAATTCACCCCTCCACTTT | CASRPGRQNSPLHF
TRBJ2-4 | 17 | TRBV9 | few | . | TGTGCCAGCAGCCCCTCCCCGCCCTTGGCCGCCAAAAACATTCAGTACTTC | CASSPSPPLAAKNIQYF
TRBJ2-7 | 15 | TRBV14 | . | . | TGTGCCAGCAGCCACCGAAGACAGATCGCCTACGAGCAGTACTTC | CASSHRRQIAYEQYF
TRBJ2-5 | 13 | TRBV11-2 | many | TRBD2 | TGTGCCAGCAGGACTAGCGTTCAAGAGACCCAGTACTTC | CASRTSVQETQYF
TRBJ2-5 | 14 | TRBV2 | many | . | TGTGCCAGCAGTGAATCTCCCCCGGCGGAGACCCAGTACTTC | CASSESPPAETQYF
TRBJ1-1 | 16 | TRBV7-8 | many | . | TGTGCCAGCAGCTTAGGTAGATGGGGCGCCAACACTGAAGCTTTCTTT | CASSLGRWGANTEAFF
TRBJ2-4 | 16 | TRBV28 | few | TRBD1 | TGTGCCACAGGGGGCGCGGGTAGGGGGGCCAAAAACATTCAGTACTTC | CATGGAGRGAKNIQYF
TRBJ2-7 | 13 | TRBV12-3/TRBV12-4 | many | . | TGTGCCAGCTTATGGCAGGGAACACGAGAGCAGTACTTC | CASLWQGTREQYF
TRBJ1-5 | 15 | TRBV19 | few | TRBD1 | TGTGCCAGTAGTATCTTGGGACAGAGCAATCAGCCCCAGCATTTT | CASSILGQSNQPQHF
TRBJ2-7 | 13 | TRBV24-1 | many | TRBD1 | TGTGCCACCGCACCAGGGGGCGCGGACGAGCAGTACTTC | CATAPGGADEQYF
TRBJ1-1 | 16 | TRBV20-1 | many | TRBD1 | TGCAGTGCTACCGCCCTAGACAGGGGGCTGAACACTGAAGCTTTCTTT | CSATALDRGLNTEAFF
TRBJ1-4 | 15 | TRBV6-1 | many | . | TGTGCCAGCAGTGAAGGAGGTGGTACTAATGAAAAACTGTTTTTT | CASSEGGGTNEKLFF
TRBJ2-5 | 15 | TRBV9 | . | TRBD2 | TGTGCCAGCAGCGTACGAGCGGGAGGGCCCGAGACCCAGTACTTC | CASSVRAGGPETQYF
TRBJ1-1 | 16 | TRBV29-1 | many | . | TGCAGCGTTGATCGCGCTGGCAGGGCGAGAGGCACTGAAGCTTTCTTT | CSVDRAGRARGTEAFF
TRBJ1-5 | 15 | TRBV28 | many | . | TGTGCCAGCAGTTTAGTCCTCGCAGGCAATCAGCCCCAGCATTTT | CASSLVLAGNQPQHF
TRBJ2-1 | 16 | TRBV28 | few | TRBD1 | TGTGCCAGCAGTCTCACGGGACAGGGGGCTTACAATGAGCAGTTCTTC | CASSLTGQGAYNEQFF
TRBJ1-1 | 13 | TRBV6-1 | . | . | TGTGCCAGTACAGGGAGCAGGAACACTGAAGCTTTCTTT | CASTGSRNTEAFF
TRBJ2-5 | 14 | TRBV20-1 | . | . | TGCAGTGCTAGCCCCCGGACAGATCGAGGGACCCAGTACTTC | CSASPRTDRGTQYF
TRBJ2-2 | 17 | TRBV2 | many | TRBD2 | TGTGCCAGCAGTGAAGCGGCTGCGGGAGGGAACACCGGGGAGCTGTTTTTT | CASSEAAAGGNTGELFF
TRBJ2-3 | 15 | TRBV7-2 | . | TRBD2 | TGTGCCAGCAGCTTACTCACTAGCGTGGCAGATACGCAGTATTTT | CASSLLTSVADTQYF
TRBJ2-1 | 13 | TRBV28 | many | . | TGTGCCAGCAGTTTGGGGCTAGGTGATGAGCAGTTCTTC | CASSLGLGDEQFF
TRBJ2-7 | 14 | TRBV27 | many | . | TGTGCCAGCAGTTTATCATCGGCAGCCTACGAGCAGTACTTC | CASSLSSAAYEQYF
TRBJ1-2 | 15 | TRBV27 | once | TRBD1 | TGTGCCAGCAGTTTATCAGGGGGCTTGGGTTATGGCTACACCTTC | CASSLSGGLGYGYTF
TRBJ2-1 | 15 | TRBV19 | . | . | TGTGCCAGTAGCCCAACTAGAATCTGGGGCAATGAGCAGTTCTTC | CASSPTRIWGNEQFF
TRBJ1-1 | 13 | TRBV10-3 | . | TRBD1 | TGTGCCATCAGCCCCGGACAGGGCTTTGGGTCTTTCTTT | CAISPGQGFGSFF
TRBJ1-2 | 13 | TRBV28 | . | TRBD1 | TGTGCCAGCAGTCCGACAGGGAACCATGGCTACACCTTC | CASSPTGNHGYTF
TRBJ2-5 | 11 | TRBV9 | many | . | TGTGCCAGCAGCGAGGGGAGATCCCAGTACTTC | CASSEGRSQYF
TRBJ1-6 | 17 | TRBV10-2 | . | TRBD1 | TGCGCCAGCAGCGAGTTAGGGGGCGACTCTTATAATTCACCCCTCCACTTT | CASSELGGDSYNSPLHF
TRBJ1-1 | 14 | TRBV7-9 | few | . | TGTGCCAGCGGAAATGGTGGAGGAAACACTGAAGCTTTCTTT | CASGNGGGNTEAFF
TRBJ1-4 | 14 | TRBV5-8 | few | TRBD1 | TGTGCCAGCAGCTGGACAGGGGTGAATGAAAAACTGTTTTTT | CASSWTGVNEKLFF